This T cell receptor beta chain originates from a study of cytomegalovirus exposure and HLA in healthy donors. Nominally healthy donors provided the samples, though records likely missed some immune exposures. Study-wide results and limits: Presence/absence analyses treated sequencing depth as roughly uniform across donors. Versus the approximately 700-donor mean, an Asian-associated ancestry cluster reportedly showed fewer N-insertions in a later analysis.

As to this clone: Its antigen is currently unknown.

Amplification used 60 Vbeta primers and 13 Jbeta primers. Sequencing was performed with immunoSEQ multiplex PCR; in TCRdb, only in-frame clones are kept and a portion is missing. In the table there are roughly 190,000 clones, 75% to 85% of which are singletons. This TCR derives from a girl aged 10-17 years in good health and CMV-seropositive. Material: PBMCs.

The CDR3 is CASSLTEDYGYTF. The CDR3 bases are TGTGCCAGCAGCTTGACTGAAGACTATGGCTACACCTTC. The chain employs TRBV5-5 and TRBJ1-2, with D unresolved. The CDR3 runs to 13 residues. Per germline, CDR1 SGHKS and CDR2 YYEKEE (reference sequence). V lost 1 base and J 3 bases, leaving 7 bases between the germline ends.